The clone carrying this T cell receptor (beta chain) occurred once. Its cognate antigen is unknown. The data were produced by immunoSEQ multiplex PCR, yet TCRdb's version contains in-frame clones alone and is incomplete. Among about 160,000 clones listed, approximately 94% were seen once. V lost 2 bases to trimming and J lost 9 bases, with 22 bases between them. The CDR3 totals 16 residues. Germline CDR1 reads MDHEN; CDR2 reads SYDVKM. These data originate in a study of T cell responses to AZD1222 COVID-19 vaccine. Points from the study as a whole: Nearly half of unique spike-specific TCRs reportedly avoided B.1.351 and B.1.1.7 mutated regions. When two AZD1222 doses had been given, Spike-specific TCR breadth and depth rose. Possibly, clonal diversity was underestimated; donors were largely white British and included more females.

Second-dose intervals near 4 or 12 weeks were combined. The clonotype was recovered from an adult who received the AZD1222 COVID-19 vaccine. The chain has TRBV28 and TRBJ2-5; D might be TRBD2 (6 bases). The sequenced sample was peripheral blood, obtained 28 days after the second AZD1222 dose. CDR3 amino acids: CASSLGGAPGAVAQYF. DNA of the CDR3: TGTGCCAGCAGTTTAGGCGGGGCCCCCGGGGCAGTGGCCCAGTACTTC.